Presented here are 19 T cell receptor beta chains from one specimen sequenced in a study of blood T cell repertoires in COVID-19. Sequencing was performed with immunoSEQ multiplex PCR; in TCRdb, only in-frame clones are kept and a portion is missing. The sample lists some 70,000 clones; approximately 90% were seen once. Specimen: PBMCs or T cells enriched from blood (not recorded which). The origin of the receptors is a woman between 35 and 50 years old who had recovered from COVID-19.

The rearrangement links TRBV15 to TRBJ2-1; tentatively, D is TRBD2 (6 bases). CDR1 and CDR2 (germline): LNHNV, YYDKDF (reference sequence). This CDR3 spans 13 amino acids. Deletions cut 3 bases from V and 12 bases from J, with 15 bases between. This CDR3 is CATSRVELGGQFF. The DNA of the CDR3 is TGTGCCACCAGCAGGGTCGAATTGGGGGGGCAGTTCTTC.

The chain couples TRBV19 to TRBJ1-2; no clear D. The CDR3 sequence is 11 residues long. CDR1 is LNHDA and CDR2 is SQIVND in the germline V gene (reference sequence). V lost 5 bases to trimming and J lost 9 bases, with 10 bases between them. The CDR3 is CASSRTVSYTF. Here the CDR3 DNA reads TGTGCCAGTAGTCGTACTGTAAGCTACACCTTC.

This clone appeared once. The chain links TRBV28 to TRBJ2-7, with a weak D call TRBD1 (6 bases). V was clipped by 6 bases and J by 0 bases, with 15 bases between them. This CDR3 has 15 amino acids. The germline CDR1 and CDR2 sequences are MDHEN and SYDVKM. CDR3 sequence: CASRKTGSLSYEQYF. The CDR3 DNA is TGTGCCAGCAGGAAAACAGGGTCCCTCTCCTACGAGCAGTACTTC.

The chain is built from TRBV13 and TRBJ2-2; 8 nucleotides line up with TRBD2. With 5 bases clipped from V and 6 bases from J, the junction kept 8 bases outside the gene matches. Germline values: CDR1 PRHDT, CDR2 FYEKMQ (reference sequence). CDR3 size: 15 residues. The CDR3 DNA reads TGTGCCAGCAGCCCCCGGGGGGGTGTACCCGGGGAGCTGTTTTTT. Protein sequence: CASSPRGGVPGELFF.

The J gene is TRBJ2-3, the V gene TRBV29-1; 10 nucleotides agree with TRBD2. Looked up from germline, CDR1 is SQVTM and CDR2 is ANQGSEA. With 4 bases clipped from V and 0 bases from J, the junction kept 4 bases outside the gene matches. The CDR3 covers 15 residues. For the CDR3, the DNA is TGCAGCGTTGCCCTAGCGGGGGACAGCACAGATACGCAGTATTTT. It encodes CSVALAGDSTDTQYF.

The chain couples TRBV6-5 to TRBJ1-2; 11 nucleotides align to TRBD1. J lost 4 bases, V lost 7 bases, and 5 bases had no gene match. Germline-derived CDR1 and CDR2 are MNHEY and SVGAGI. The CDR3 contains 14 residues. This chain's CDR3 is CASNLDRGLYGYTF. The CDR3 coding sequence is TGTGCCAGCAATCTGGACAGGGGGCTCTATGGCTACACCTTC.

The chain uses TRBV7-8 and TRBJ2-1; maybe TRBD1 (6 bases). Trimming took off 4 bases at V and 8 bases at J, with 24 bases between the two ends. The CDR3 contains 17 residues. Germline V gene data show CDR1 as SGHVS and CDR2 as FQNEAQ. The CDR3 DNA follows: TGTGCCAGCAGCTCCAGGAAGATTAGGGGGTCTTGGGATGAGCAGTTCTTC. Amino acid sequence: CASSSRKIRGSWDEQFF.

The V and J genes are TRBV15 and TRBJ1-4; 9 bases fit TRBD1. Per germline, CDR1 LNHNV and CDR2 YYDKDF (reference sequence). The length of the CDR3 is 16 residues. The V gene end was trimmed by 1 base and the J gene end by 8 bases; junction bases not matched to a gene: 8. DNA for the CDR3: TGTGCCACCAGCAGAGTAGTCGGGACAGGGCCCGAAAAACTGTTTTTT. Amino acid sequence: CATSRVVGTGPEKLFF.

V usage is TRBV6-4 and J usage is TRBJ2-3; 11 nucleotides align to TRBD2. Germline values: CDR1 MRHNA, CDR2 SNTAGT. J gave up 4 bases and V 3 bases, and 3 bases lay outside the gene matches. This CDR3 comprises 15 residues. DNA for the CDR3: TGTGCCAGCAGTGATCTAGCGGGGGGCGCAGATACGCAGTATTTT. Protein sequence: CASSDLAGGADTQYF.

V usage is TRBV19 and J usage is TRBJ1-1, with a tentative D call TRBD1 (6 bases). V was pared by 3 bases and J by 2 bases, with 13 bases between. Germline V gives CDR1 LNHDA, CDR2 SQIVND (reference sequence). The CDR3 has 15 amino acids. CDR3 DNA: TGTGCCAGTAGTATCGCAGGGGCTGTCAACACTGAAGCTTTCTTT. As protein: CASSIAGAVNTEAFF.

Here the CDR3 DNA reads TGTGCCACCGGGGGGGACAGGGGGGCGAGATTTCAGCCCCAGCATTTT. Its protein is CATGGDRGARFQPQHF. The genes are TRBV19 and TRBJ1-5; 11 bases agree with TRBD1. CDR3 size: 16 residues. The germline V gene encodes CDR1 LNHDA and CDR2 SQIVND (reference sequence). V gave up 10 bases and J gave up 6 bases; unmatched junction bases: 14.

This clone is a singleton in its sample. The chain combines TRBV6-5 with TRBJ1-2; TRBD1 matches 7 bases. The germline V gene encodes CDR1 MNHEY and CDR2 SVGAGI. The CDR3 runs 16 residues. Trimming at V came to 2 bases and at J to 7 bases, leaving 13 bases not matched to a gene. The CDR3 loop reads CASSYGRGKPASGYTF. The CDR3 DNA follows: TGTGCCAGCAGTTACGGCAGGGGGAAACCCGCTAGTGGCTACACCTTC.

CDR3 region: CATSDQNGYTF. The CDR3 DNA reads as TGTGCCACCAGTGATCAGAATGGCTACACCTTC. The chain is built from TRBV24-1 and TRBJ1-2; no firm D call. The V gene's germline CDR1 is KGHDR and CDR2 SFDVKD. The ends were cut back, 3 bases at V and 6 bases at J, with 4 bases in the middle. The CDR3 runs to 11 residues.

CDR3 region: CASRPGHSNEKLFF. Written as DNA, the CDR3 is TGTGCCAGTAGACCGGGACACTCAAATGAAAAACTGTTTTTT. The chain joins TRBV19 to TRBJ1-4, with a weak D call TRBD1 (6 bases). Looked up from germline, CDR1 is LNHDA and CDR2 is SQIVND (reference sequence). The CDR3 is made up of 14 amino acids. V dropped 6 bases and J dropped 5 bases, with 13 bases sitting between them.

The chain couples TRBV5-1 to TRBJ2-1; D not resolved. Germline V gives CDR1 SGHRS, CDR2 YFSETQ. The CDR3 covers 15 residues. The V end lost 0 bases, the J end lost 8 bases, and 15 bases lay between the germline ends. For the CDR3, the DNA is TGCGCCAGCAGCTTGGACCGTGACCGAGGAGATGAGCAGTTCTTC. This translates into CASSLDRDRGDEQFF.

The rearrangement joins TRBV12-3 or TRBV12-4 to TRBJ2-7; D is ambiguous. The CDR3 spans 13 residues. V was pared by 4 bases and J by 2 bases, with 9 bases between. The CDR3 DNA reads TGTGCCAGCAGTTACGGGTCCCCCTACGAGCAGTACTTC. Amino acids: CASSYGSPYEQYF.

V and J are TRBV7-9 and TRBJ1-5, with 7 bases fitting TRBD1. CDR3 length: 13 amino acids. Losses at the gene ends were 6 bases for V and 5 bases for J; bases not matched to a gene: 4. Germline V gene sequence: CDR1 SEHNR, CDR2 FQNEAQ (reference sequence). The CDR3 bases are TGTGCCAGCAGTCCCGGGACAGATCAGCCCCAGCATTTT. Amino acid sequence: CASSPGTDQPQHF.

This clone appeared once. The chain links TRBV7-6 to TRBJ1-5; unclear D gene. The CDR3 runs 14 residues. The germline gives CDR1 SGHVS, CDR2 FNYEAQ. V gave up 1 base and J gave up 7 bases, with 11 bases separating them. CDR3 sequence reads: CASSLVAGEQPQHF. CDR3 coding DNA: TGTGCCAGCAGCTTAGTTGCCGGGGAACAGCCCCAGCATTTT.

The rearrangement uses TRBV4-1 and TRBJ1-2, with TRBD1 matching over 7 bases. Losses at the gene ends were 4 bases for V and 1 base for J; bases not matched to a gene: 3. The CDR3 spans 14 residues. Germline lookup yields CDR1 MGHRA and CDR2 YSYEKL. The CDR3 region has the DNA TGCGCCAGCAGCCCTACAGGGGATAACTATGGCTACACCTTC. Translation gives CASSPTGDNYGYTF.